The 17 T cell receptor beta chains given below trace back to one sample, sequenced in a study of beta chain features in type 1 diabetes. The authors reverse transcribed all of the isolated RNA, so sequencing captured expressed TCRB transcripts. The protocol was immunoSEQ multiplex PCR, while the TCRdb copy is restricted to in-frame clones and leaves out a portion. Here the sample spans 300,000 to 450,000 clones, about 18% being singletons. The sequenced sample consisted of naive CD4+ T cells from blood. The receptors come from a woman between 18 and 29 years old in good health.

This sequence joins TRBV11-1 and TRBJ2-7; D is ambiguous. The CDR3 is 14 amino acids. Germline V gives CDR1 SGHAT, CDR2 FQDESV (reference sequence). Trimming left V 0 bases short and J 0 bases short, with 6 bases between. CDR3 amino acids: CASSLAAFSYEQYF. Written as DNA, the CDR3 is TGTGCCAGCAGCTTAGCAGCGTTCTCCTACGAGCAGTACTTC. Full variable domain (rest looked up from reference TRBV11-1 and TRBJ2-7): EAEVAQSPRYKITEKSQAVAFWCDPISGHATLYWYRQILGQGPELLVQFQDESVVDDSQLPKDRFSAERLKGVDSTLKIQPAELGDSAMYLCASSLAAFSYEQYFGPGTRLTVT.

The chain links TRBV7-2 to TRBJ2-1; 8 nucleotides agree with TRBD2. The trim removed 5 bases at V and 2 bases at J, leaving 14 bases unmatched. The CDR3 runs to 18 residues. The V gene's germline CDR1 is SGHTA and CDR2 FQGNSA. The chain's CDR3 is CASSHPGIAGRTYNEQFF. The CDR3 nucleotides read TGTGCCAGCAGCCATCCGGGGATAGCGGGGCGAACCTACAATGAGCAGTTCTTC.

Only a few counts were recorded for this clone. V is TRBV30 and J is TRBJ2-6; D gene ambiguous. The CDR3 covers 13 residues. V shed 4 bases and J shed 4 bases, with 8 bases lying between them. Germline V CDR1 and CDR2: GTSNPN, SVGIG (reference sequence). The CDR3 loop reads CAWNLAGANVLTF. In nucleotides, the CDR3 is TGTGCCTGGAACTTAGCCGGGGCCAACGTCCTGACTTTC.

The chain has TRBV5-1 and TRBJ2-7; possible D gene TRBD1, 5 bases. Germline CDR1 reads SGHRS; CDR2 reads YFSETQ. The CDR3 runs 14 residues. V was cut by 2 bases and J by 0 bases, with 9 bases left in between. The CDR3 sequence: CASSFGRDSYEQYF. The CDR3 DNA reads TGCGCCAGCAGCTTCGGCAGGGACTCCTACGAGCAGTACTTC.

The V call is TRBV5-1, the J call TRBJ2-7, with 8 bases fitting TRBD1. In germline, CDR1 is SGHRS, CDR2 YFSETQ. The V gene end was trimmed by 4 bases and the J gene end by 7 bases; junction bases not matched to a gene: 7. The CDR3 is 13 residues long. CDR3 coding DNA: TGCGCCAGCAGCGAGGACAGGGCCCAAGAGCAGTACTTC. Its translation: CASSEDRAQEQYF.

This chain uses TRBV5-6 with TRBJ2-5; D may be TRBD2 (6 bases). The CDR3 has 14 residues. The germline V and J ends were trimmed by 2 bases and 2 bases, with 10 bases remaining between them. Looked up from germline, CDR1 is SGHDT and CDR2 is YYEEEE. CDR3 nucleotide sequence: TGTGCCAGCAGCTTTAGCGGTTCACAAGAGACCCAGTACTTC. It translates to CASSFSGSQETQYF.

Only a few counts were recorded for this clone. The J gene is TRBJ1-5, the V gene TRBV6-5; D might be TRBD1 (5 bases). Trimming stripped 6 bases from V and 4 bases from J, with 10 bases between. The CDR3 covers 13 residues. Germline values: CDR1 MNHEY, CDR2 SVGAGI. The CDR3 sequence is CASSRQWNQPQHF. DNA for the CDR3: TGTGCCAGCAGCCGACAGTGGAATCAGCCCCAGCATTTT.

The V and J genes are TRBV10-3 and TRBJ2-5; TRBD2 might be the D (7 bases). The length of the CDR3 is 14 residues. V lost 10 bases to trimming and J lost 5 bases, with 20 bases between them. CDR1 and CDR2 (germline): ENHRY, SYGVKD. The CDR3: CATRTAPGGETQYF. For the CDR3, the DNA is TGTGCCACGCGGACAGCCCCGGGAGGCGAGACCCAGTACTTC.

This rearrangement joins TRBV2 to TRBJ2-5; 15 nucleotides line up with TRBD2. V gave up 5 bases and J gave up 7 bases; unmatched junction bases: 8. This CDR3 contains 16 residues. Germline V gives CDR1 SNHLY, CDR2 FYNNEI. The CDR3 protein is CASSPGLAGGVGTQYF. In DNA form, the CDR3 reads TGTGCCAGCAGTCCGGGACTAGCGGGAGGAGTGGGGACCCAGTACTTC.

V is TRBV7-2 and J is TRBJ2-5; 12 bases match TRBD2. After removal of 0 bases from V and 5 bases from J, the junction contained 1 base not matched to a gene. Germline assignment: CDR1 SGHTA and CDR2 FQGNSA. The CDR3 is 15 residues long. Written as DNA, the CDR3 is TGTGCCAGCAGCTTAGCGGGACTAGCGGGCGAGACCCAGTACTTC. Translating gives CASSLAGLAGETQYF.

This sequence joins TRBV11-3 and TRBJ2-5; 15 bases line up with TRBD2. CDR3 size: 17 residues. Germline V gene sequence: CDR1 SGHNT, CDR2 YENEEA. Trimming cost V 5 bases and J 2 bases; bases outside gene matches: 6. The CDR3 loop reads CASSPPGLAGGQETQYF. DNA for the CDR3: TGTGCCAGCAGCCCACCCGGACTAGCGGGAGGGCAAGAGACCCAGTACTTC. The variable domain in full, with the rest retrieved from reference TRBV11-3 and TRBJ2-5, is EAGVVQSPRYKIIEKKQPVAFWCNPISGHNTLYWYLQNLGQGPELLIRYENEEAVDDSQLPKDRFSAERLKGVDSTLKIQPAELGDSAVYLCASSPPGLAGGQETQYFGPGTRLLVL.

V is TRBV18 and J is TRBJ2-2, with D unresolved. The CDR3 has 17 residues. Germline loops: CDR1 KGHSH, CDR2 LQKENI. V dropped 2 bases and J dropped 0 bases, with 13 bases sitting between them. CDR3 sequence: CASSPNSVAANTGELFF. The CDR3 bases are TGTGCCAGCTCACCAAATTCAGTAGCCGCGAACACCGGGGAGCTGTTTTTT.

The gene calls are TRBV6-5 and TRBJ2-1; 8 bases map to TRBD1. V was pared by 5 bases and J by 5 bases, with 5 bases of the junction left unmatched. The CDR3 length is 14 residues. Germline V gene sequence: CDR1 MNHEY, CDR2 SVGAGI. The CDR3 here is CASSIDRGHNEQFF. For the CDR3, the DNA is TGTGCCAGCAGTATCGACAGGGGCCACAATGAGCAGTTCTTC.

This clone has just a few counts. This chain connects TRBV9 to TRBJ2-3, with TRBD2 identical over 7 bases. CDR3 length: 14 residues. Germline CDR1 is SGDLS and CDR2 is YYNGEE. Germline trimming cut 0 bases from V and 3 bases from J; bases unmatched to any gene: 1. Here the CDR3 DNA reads TGTGCCAGCAGCGTAGGTAGCGGGACAGATACGCAGTATTTT. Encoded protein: CASSVGSGTDTQYF.

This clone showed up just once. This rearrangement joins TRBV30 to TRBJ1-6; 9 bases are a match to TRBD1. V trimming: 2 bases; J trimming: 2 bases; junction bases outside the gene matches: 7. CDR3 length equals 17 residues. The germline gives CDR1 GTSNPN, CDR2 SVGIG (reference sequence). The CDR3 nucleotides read TGTGCCTGGAGTCGGGACAGGGTTTCGGCCTATAATTCACCCCTCCACTTT. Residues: CAWSRDRVSAYNSPLHF.

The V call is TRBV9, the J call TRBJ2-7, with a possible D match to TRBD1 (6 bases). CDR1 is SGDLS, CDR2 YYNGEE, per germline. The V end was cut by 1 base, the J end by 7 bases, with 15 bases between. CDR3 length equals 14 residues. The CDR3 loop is CASSVQGTVGEQYF. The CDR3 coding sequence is TGTGCCAGCAGCGTACAGGGGACCGTGGGGGAGCAGTACTTC.

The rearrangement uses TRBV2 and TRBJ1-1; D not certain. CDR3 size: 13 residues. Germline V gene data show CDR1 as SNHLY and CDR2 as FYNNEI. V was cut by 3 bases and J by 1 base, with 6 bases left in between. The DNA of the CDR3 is TGTGCCAGCAGTGACGGGGAGAACACTGAAGCTTTCTTT. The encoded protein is CASSDGENTEAFF. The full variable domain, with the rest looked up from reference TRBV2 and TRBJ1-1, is EPEVTQTPSHQVTQMGQEVILRCVPISNHLYFYWYRQILGQKVEFLVSFYNNEISEKSEIFDDQFSVERPDGSNFTLKIRSTKLEDSAMYFCASSDGENTEAFFGQGTRLTVV.